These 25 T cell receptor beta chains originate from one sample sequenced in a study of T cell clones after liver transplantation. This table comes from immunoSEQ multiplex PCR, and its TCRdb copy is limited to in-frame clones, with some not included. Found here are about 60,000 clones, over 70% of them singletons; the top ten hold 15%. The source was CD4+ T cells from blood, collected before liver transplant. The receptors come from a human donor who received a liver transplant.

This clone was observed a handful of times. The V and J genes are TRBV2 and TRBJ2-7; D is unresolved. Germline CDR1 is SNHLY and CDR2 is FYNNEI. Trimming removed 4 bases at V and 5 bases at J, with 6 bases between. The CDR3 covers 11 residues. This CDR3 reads CASSATNEQYF. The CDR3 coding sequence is TGTGCCAGCAGTGCTACGAACGAGCAGTACTTC.

The CDR3 nucleotides read TGTGCCAGCAGCGGTGGGGGACAGGTTTGGGACACTGAAGCTTTCTTT. Translating it yields CASSGGGQVWDTEAFF. This rearrangement joins TRBV9 to TRBJ1-1, with 8 positions matching TRBD1. V dropped 3 bases and J dropped 3; count of bases not matched to a gene: 10. This CDR3 spans 16 amino acids. The germline CDR1 and CDR2 sequences are SGDLS and YYNGEE.

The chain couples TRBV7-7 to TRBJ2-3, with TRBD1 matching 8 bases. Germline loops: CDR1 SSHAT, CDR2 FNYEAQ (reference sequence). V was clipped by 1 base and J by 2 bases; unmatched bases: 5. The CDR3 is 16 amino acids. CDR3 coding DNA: TGTGCCAGCAGCTTAGGCAGGACAGGGCTCACAGATACGCAGTATTTT. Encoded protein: CASSLGRTGLTDTQYF.

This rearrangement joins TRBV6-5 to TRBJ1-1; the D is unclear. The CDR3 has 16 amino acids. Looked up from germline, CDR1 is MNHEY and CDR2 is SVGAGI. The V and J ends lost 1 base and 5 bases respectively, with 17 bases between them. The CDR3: CASSYFRLGYRTEAFF. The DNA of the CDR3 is TGTGCCAGCAGTTACTTCCGGCTCGGGTATCGAACTGAAGCTTTCTTT.

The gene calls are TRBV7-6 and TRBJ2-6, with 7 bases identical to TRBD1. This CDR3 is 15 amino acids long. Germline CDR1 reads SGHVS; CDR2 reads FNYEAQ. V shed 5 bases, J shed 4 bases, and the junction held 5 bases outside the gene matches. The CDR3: CASSQTGPGANVLTF. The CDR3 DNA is TGTGCCAGCAGCCAGACAGGGCCCGGGGCCAACGTCCTGACTTTC.

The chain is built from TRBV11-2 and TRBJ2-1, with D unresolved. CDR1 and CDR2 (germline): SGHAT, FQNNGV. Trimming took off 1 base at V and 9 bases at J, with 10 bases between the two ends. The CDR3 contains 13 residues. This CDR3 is CASSLGWSGEQFF. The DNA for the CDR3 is TGTGCCAGCAGCTTAGGCTGGTCGGGTGAGCAGTTCTTC.

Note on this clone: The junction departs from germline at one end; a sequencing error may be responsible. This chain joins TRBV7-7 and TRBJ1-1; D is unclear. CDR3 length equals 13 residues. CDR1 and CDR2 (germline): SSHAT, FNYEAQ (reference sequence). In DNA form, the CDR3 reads TGTGCTAGCAGCTTGGAGATGAACACTGAAGCTTTCTTT. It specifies CASSLEMNTEAFF.

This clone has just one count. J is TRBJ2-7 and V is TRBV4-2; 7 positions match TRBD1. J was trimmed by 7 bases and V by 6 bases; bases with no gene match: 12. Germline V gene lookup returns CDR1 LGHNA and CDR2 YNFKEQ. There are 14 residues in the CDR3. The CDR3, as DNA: TGTGCCAGCAGAGCCGGGACAGACCATGGGGAGCAGTACTTC. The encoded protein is CASRAGTDHGEQYF.

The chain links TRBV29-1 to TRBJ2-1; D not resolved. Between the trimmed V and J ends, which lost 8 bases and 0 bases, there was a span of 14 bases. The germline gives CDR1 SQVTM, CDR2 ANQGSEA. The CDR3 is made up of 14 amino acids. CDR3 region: CSFRFGPSYNEQFF. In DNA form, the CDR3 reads TGCAGCTTCCGCTTCGGTCCCTCCTACAATGAGCAGTTCTTC.

CDR3 region: CASRLQGGGSPLHF. CDR3 nucleotide sequence: TGTGCCAGCAGATTACAGGGGGGAGGTTCACCCCTCCACTTT. The J gene is TRBJ1-6, the V gene TRBV6-1, with 8 bases aligning to TRBD1. In germline, CDR1 is MNHNS, CDR2 SASEGT. The CDR3 is 14 residues long. After removal of 6 bases from V and 9 bases from J, the junction contained 7 bases not matched to a gene.

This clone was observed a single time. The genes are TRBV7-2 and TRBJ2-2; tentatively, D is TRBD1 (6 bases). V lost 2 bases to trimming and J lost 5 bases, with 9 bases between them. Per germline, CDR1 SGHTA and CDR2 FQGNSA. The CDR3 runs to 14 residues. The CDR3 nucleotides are TGTGCCAGCAGCTTAAGGCAGGGGACCGGGGAGCTGTTTTTT. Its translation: CASSLRQGTGELFF.

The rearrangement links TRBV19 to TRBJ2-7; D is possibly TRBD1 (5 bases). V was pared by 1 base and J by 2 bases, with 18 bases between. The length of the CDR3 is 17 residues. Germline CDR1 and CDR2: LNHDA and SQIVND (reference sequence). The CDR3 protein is CASSIVLLGQRAYEQYF. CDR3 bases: TGTGCCAGTAGTATAGTCCTATTGGGGCAGCGCGCCTACGAGCAGTACTTC.

CDR3 DNA sequence: TGCGCCAGCAGCCAAATTAGCGGGGGGCGCAATGAGCAGTTCTTC. Residues: CASSQISGGRNEQFF. The chain uses TRBV4-1 and TRBJ2-1; 10 nucleotides match TRBD2. Per germline, CDR1 MGHRA and CDR2 YSYEKL. V shed 2 bases and J 6 bases; nucleotides not matched to a gene: 4. The CDR3 has 15 amino acids.

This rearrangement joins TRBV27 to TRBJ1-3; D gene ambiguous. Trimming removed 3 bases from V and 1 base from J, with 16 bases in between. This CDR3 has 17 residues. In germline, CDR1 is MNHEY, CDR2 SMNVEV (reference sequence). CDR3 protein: CASSFFSPGFSGNTIYF. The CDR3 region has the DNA TGTGCCAGCAGTTTTTTTTCTCCAGGATTTTCTGGAAACACCATATATTTT.

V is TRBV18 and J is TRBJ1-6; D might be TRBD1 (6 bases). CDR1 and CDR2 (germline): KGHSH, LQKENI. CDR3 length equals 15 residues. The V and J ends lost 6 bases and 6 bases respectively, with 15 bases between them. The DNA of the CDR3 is TGTGCCAGCTCCCAACAGGGTGGAAGTAATTCACCCCTCCACTTT. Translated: CASSQQGGSNSPLHF.

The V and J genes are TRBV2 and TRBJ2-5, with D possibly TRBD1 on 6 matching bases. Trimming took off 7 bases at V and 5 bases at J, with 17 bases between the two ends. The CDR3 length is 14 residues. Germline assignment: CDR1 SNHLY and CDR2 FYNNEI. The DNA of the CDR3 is TGTGCCAGCAATCTTCTAGGGGGTCAGGAGACCCAGTACTTC. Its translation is CASNLLGGQETQYF.

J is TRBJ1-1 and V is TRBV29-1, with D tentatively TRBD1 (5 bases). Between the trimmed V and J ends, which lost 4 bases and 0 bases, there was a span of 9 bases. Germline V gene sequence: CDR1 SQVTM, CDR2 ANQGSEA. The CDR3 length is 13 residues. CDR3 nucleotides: TGCAGCGTTGGAAGGGGCGTGAACACTGAAGCTTTCTTT. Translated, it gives CSVGRGVNTEAFF. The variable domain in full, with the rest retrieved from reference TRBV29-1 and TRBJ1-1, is SAVISQKPSRDICQRGTSLTIQCQVDSQVTMMFWYRQQPGQSLTLIATANQGSEATYESGFVIDKFPISRPNLTFSTLTVSNMSPEDSSIYLCSVGRGVNTEAFFGQGTRLTVV.

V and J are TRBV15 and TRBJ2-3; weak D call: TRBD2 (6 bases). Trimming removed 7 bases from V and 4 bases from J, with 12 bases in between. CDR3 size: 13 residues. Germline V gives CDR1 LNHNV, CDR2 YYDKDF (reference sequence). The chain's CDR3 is CATKAEGSDTQYF. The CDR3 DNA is TGTGCCACCAAAGCGGAGGGATCAGATACGCAGTATTTT.

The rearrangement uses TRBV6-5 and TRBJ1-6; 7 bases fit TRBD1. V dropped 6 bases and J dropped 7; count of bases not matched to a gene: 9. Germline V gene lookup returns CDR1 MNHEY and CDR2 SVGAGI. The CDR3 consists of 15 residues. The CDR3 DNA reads TGTGCCAGCAGATCCTCAGGGGGAAACAATTCACCCCTCCACTTT. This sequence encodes CASRSSGGNNSPLHF.

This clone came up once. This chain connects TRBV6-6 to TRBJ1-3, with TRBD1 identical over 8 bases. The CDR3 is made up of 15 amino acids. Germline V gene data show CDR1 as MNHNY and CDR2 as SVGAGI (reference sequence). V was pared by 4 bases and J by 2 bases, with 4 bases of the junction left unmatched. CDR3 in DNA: TGTGCCAGCAGTTTTCCAGGGGGCGCTGGAAACACCATATATTTT. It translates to CASSFPGGAGNTIYF.

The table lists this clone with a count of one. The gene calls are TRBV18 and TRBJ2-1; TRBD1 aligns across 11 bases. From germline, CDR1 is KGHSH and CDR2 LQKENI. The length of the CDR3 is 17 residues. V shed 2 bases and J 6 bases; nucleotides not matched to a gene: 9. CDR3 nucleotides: TGTGCCAGCTCACCAGACGGACAGGGGGCCTACTTCAATGAGCAGTTCTTC. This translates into CASSPDGQGAYFNEQFF.

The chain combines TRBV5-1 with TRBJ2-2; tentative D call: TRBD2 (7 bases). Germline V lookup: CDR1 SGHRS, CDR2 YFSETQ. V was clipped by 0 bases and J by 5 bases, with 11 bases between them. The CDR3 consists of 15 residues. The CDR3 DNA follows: TGCGCCAGCAGCTTGGAGGGGGGGCGGACCGGGGAGCTGTTTTTT. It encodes CASSLEGGRTGELFF.

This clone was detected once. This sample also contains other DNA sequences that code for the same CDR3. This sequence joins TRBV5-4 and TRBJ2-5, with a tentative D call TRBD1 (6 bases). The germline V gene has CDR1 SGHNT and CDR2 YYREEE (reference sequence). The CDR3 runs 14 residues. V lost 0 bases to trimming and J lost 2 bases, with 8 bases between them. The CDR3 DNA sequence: TGTGCCAGCAGCTTGGGGCAGGGGCAAGAGACCCAGTACTTC. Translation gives CASSLGQGQETQYF.

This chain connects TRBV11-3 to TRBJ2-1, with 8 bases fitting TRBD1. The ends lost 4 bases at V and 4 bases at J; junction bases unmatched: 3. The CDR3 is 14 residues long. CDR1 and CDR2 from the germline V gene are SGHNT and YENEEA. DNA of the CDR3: TGTGCCAGCAGCTCGGACAGGGTTTACAATGAGCAGTTCTTC. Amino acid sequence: CASSSDRVYNEQFF. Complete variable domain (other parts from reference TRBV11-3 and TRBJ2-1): EAGVVQSPRYKIIEKKQPVAFWCNPISGHNTLYWYLQNLGQGPELLIRYENEEAVDDSQLPKDRFSAERLKGVDSTLKIQPAELGDSAVYLCASSSDRVYNEQFFGPGTRLTVL.

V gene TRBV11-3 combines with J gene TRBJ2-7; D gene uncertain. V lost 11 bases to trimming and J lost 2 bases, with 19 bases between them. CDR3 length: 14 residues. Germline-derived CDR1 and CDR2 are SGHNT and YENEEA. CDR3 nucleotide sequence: TGTGCCCCCCCCTCCCCGAGCAGGACCTACGAGCAGTACTTC. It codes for CAPPSPSRTYEQYF.